This TCR beta chain was sequenced during a study of molecular identifiers for immune sequencing clone quantification. The CDR3 spans 15 residues. With 4 bases clipped from V and 1 base from J, the junction kept 3 bases outside the gene matches. Germline V CDR1 and CDR2: SEHNR, FQNEAQ (reference sequence). This clonotype was seen many times. TCRdb reprocessed the PCR reads with MiXCR, giving one entry per CDR3 protein. The sample holds about 640,000 distinct CDR3 sequences; less than 20% are singletons and the top ten take around 0.9%. The sequencing sample was made of naive CD8+ T cells from blood, with Jurkat cell RNA spiked in. As to subset: FACS-sorted CD8+CD4-CCR7+CD45RA+ naive T cells. This TCR was sampled from a human donor in good health. Some libraries in this study had Jurkat cell RNA spiked in. The V and J genes are TRBV7-9 and TRBJ2-2, with 7 bases fitting TRBD2. The CDR3 nucleotides are TGTGCCAGCAGCTCCGGACTAGTGAACACCGGGGAGCTGTTTTTT. Its protein product is CASSSGLVNTGELFF.